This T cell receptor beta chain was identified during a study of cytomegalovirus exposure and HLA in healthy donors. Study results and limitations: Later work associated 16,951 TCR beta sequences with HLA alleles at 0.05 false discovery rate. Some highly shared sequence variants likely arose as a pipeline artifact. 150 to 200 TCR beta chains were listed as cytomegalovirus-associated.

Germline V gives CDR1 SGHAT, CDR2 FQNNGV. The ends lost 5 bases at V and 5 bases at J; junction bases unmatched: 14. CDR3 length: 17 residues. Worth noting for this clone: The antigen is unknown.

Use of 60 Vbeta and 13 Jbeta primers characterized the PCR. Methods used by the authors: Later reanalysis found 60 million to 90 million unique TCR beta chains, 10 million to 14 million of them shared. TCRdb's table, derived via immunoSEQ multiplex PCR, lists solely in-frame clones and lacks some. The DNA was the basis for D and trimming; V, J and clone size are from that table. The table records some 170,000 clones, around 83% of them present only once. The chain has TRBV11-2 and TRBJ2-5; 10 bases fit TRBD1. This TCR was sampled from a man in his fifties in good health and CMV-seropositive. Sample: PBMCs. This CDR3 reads CASSPHEGDRGSETQYF. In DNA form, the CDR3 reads TGTGCCAGCAGCCCCCACGAGGGGGACAGGGGCTCGGAGACCCAGTACTTC.